The 21 T cell receptor beta chains below come from one sample, sequenced in a study of cytomegalovirus exposure and HLA in healthy donors. PCR involved 60 Vbeta and 13 Jbeta primers. The data were produced by immunoSEQ multiplex PCR, yet TCRdb's version contains in-frame clones alone and is incomplete. The table shows 100,000 to 150,000 clones, with about 81% occurring only once. The specimen sequenced was PBMCs. Receptor source: a woman aged 25 to 39 in good health and CMV-seronegative.

The genes are TRBV6-5 and TRBJ2-7; TRBD2 might be the D (6 bases). CDR3 length equals 11 residues. In germline, CDR1 is MNHEY, CDR2 SVGAGI. V was cut by 9 bases and J by 5 bases, with 11 bases left in between. CDR3 sequence: CASSTGDEQYF. The DNA for the CDR3 is TGTGCCAGTTCCACGGGAGACGAGCAGTACTTC.

This chain links TRBV28 with TRBJ1-4; D remains unclear. This CDR3 spans 14 amino acids. Germline lookup yields CDR1 MDHEN and CDR2 SYDVKM. Trimming took off 2 bases at V and 6 bases at J, with 10 bases between the two ends. CDR3 nucleotides: TGTGCCAGCAGTTTAGCCCGACGGGATGAAAAACTGTTTTTT. This translates into CASSLARRDEKLFF.

As for this clone: The junction departs from the called germline gene at one end, perhaps through a read error. The rearrangement uses TRBV7-9 and TRBJ1-2, with D unclear. CDR1 is SEHNR and CDR2 is FQNEAQ in the germline V gene (reference sequence). The CDR3 runs 11 residues. The CDR3 nucleotides are TGTTCCAGCAGCTTACTCGATGGCTACACCTTC. Protein sequence: CSSSLLDGYTF.

This chain connects TRBV7-9 to TRBJ2-3; maybe TRBD1 (6 bases). The CDR3 covers 16 residues. V lost 5 bases and J lost 3, with 18 bases in between. Germline lookup yields CDR1 SEHNR and CDR2 FQNEAQ (reference sequence). CDR3 loop: CASSPRARGNTDTQYF. In DNA form, the CDR3 reads TGTGCCAGCAGCCCCCGTGCTAGGGGGAATACAGATACGCAGTATTTT.

V gene TRBV30 combines with J gene TRBJ1-2; a possible D gene is TRBD1 (5 bases). CDR3 length equals 13 residues. CDR1 is GTSNPN and CDR2 is SVGIG in the germline V gene (reference sequence). V lost 2 bases and J 5 bases, leaving 12 bases between the germline ends. CDR3 residues: CAWSSSGFYGYTF. CDR3 sequence (DNA): TGTGCCTGGAGTTCCTCAGGGTTTTATGGCTACACCTTC.

The chain combines TRBV30 with TRBJ1-5; D unclear. The CDR3 length is 13 residues. V was shortened by 1 base and J by 2 bases, with 6 bases between the two germline ends. CDR1 is GTSNPN and CDR2 is SVGIG in the germline V gene (reference sequence). In DNA, the CDR3 is TGTGCCTGGAGTGGGACTGGCAATCAGCCCCAGCATTTT. Protein product: CAWSGTGNQPQHF.

V is TRBV4-3 and J is TRBJ1-1, with D hard to call. Looked up from germline, CDR1 is LGHNA and CDR2 is YSLEER. The ends were cut back, 0 bases at V and 4 bases at J, with 12 bases in the middle. This CDR3 spans 15 amino acids. The chain's CDR3 is CASSQDRTRTTEAFF. The DNA for the CDR3 is TGCGCCAGCAGCCAAGATCGAACTAGGACCACTGAAGCTTTCTTT.

The V and J genes are TRBV27 and TRBJ2-7; D possibly corresponds to TRBD2 (6 bases). CDR3 length equals 14 residues. V was cut by 5 bases and J by 2 bases, with 13 bases left in between. The V gene's germline CDR1 is MNHEY and CDR2 SMNVEV (reference sequence). The CDR3 sequence is CASSIGTGAYEQYF. CDR3 DNA: TGTGCCAGCAGTATCGGGACTGGAGCCTACGAGCAGTACTTC.

V is TRBV9 and J is TRBJ2-7; TRBD1 agrees at 9 bases. CDR1 and CDR2 (germline): SGDLS, YYNGEE. V lost 4 bases to trimming and J lost 1 base; unmatched junction nucleotides: 3. The CDR3 covers 14 residues. CDR3 in DNA: TGTGCCAGCAGCACGGGACAGGGTTCCTACGAGCAGTACTTC. Encoded protein: CASSTGQGSYEQYF.

There are a few counts of this clone. The V gene is TRBV27, the J gene TRBJ2-7; 14 positions match TRBD2. The junction had 18 bases not matched to a gene; V was cut back by 4 bases and J by 1 base. Germline V gene lookup returns CDR1 MNHEY and CDR2 SMNVEV (reference sequence). The CDR3 loop spans 21 amino acids. CDR3 coding DNA: TGTGCCAGCAGTTATTTGAGACGGACTAGCGGGGGGCCCCAGACATCCTACGAGCAGTACTTC. It encodes CASSYLRRTSGGPQTSYEQYF.

The CDR3 DNA reads TGTGCCATCAGTGAGTCCGCGGTGTCTAACTATGGCTACACCTTC. This encodes CAISESAVSNYGYTF. The rearrangement links TRBV10-3 to TRBJ1-2; D is ambiguous. Trimming stripped 0 bases from V and 0 bases from J, with 8 bases between. The CDR3 has 15 amino acids. Germline lookup yields CDR1 ENHRY and CDR2 SYGVKD.

The rearrangement joins TRBV11-3 to TRBJ2-3; TRBD2 agrees at 8 bases. The germline CDR1 and CDR2 sequences are SGHNT and YENEEA. CDR3 length equals 18 residues. V was clipped by 8 bases and J by 3 bases; unmatched bases: 19. CDR3 DNA sequence: TGTGCCAGCGGGGGAGCTGATTTCGGTAGCGGGATAACAGATACGCAGTATTTT. This encodes CASGGADFGSGITDTQYF.

This clone occurred a few times. The rearrangement links TRBV29-1 to TRBJ2-1; 11 bases are a match to TRBD2. Germline CDR1 SQVTM, CDR2 ANQGSEA. The CDR3 is made up of 14 amino acids. V trimming: 7 bases; J trimming: 4 bases; junction bases outside the gene matches: 6. The CDR3 DNA reads as TGCAGCGCACCGATAGCGGGGGGGTACAATGAGCAGTTCTTC. Translating gives CSAPIAGGYNEQFF.

This clone is a singleton in its sample. J is TRBJ2-7 and V is TRBV7-2; TRBD2 agrees at 8 bases. CDR1 and CDR2 from the germline V gene are SGHTA and FQGNSA. With 0 bases clipped from V and 2 bases from J, the junction kept 9 bases outside the gene matches. CDR3 length equals 17 residues. CDR3 protein: CASSLASTGGRPYEQYF. As DNA, the CDR3 is TGTGCCAGCAGCTTAGCTTCCACGGGAGGGCGTCCCTACGAGCAGTACTTC.

In nucleotides, the CDR3 is TGTGCCAGTAGTATACAAGACGCAGGGAATCAGCCCCAGCATTTT. This gives the protein CASSIQDAGNQPQHF. The chain links TRBV19 to TRBJ1-5, with a weak D call TRBD1 (5 bases). CDR3 length: 15 amino acids. Germline CDR1 reads LNHDA; CDR2 reads SQIVND (reference sequence). The V end lost 2 bases, the J end lost 4 bases, and 12 bases lay between the germline ends.

The J gene is TRBJ2-2, the V gene TRBV7-8; TRBD2 agrees at 9 bases. V trimming: 7 bases; J trimming: 5 bases; junction bases outside the gene matches: 14. CDR3 length: 17 amino acids. CDR1 is SGHVS, CDR2 FQNEAQ, per germline. This CDR3 reads CASTRTGLAGSTGELFF. CDR3 DNA sequence: TGTGCCAGCACCCGAACGGGGCTAGCGGGGTCTACCGGGGAGCTGTTTTTT.

This chain connects TRBV14 to TRBJ2-3; TRBD2 aligns across 8 bases. The length of the CDR3 is 15 residues. Germline V gene data show CDR1 as SGHDN and CDR2 as FVKESK. V was clipped by 4 bases and J by 1 base; unmatched bases: 4. CDR3 sequence: CASSPRGGRTDTQYF. The DNA of the CDR3 is TGTGCCAGCAGCCCCCGGGGGGGGCGCACAGATACGCAGTATTTT.

The chain combines TRBV14 with TRBJ2-7, with 14 bases lining up with TRBD2. From germline, CDR1 is SGHDN and CDR2 FVKESK. The V and J ends lost 3 bases and 3 bases, in that order; junction bases with no gene match: 4. The CDR3 sequence is 16 residues long. The CDR3 nucleotides are TGTGCCAGCAGCCAGGGGACTAGCGGGAGAGGCTACGAGCAGTACTTC. The encoded protein is CASSQGTSGRGYEQYF.

The chain uses TRBV12-5 and TRBJ1-5; D unclear. This CDR3 has 16 residues. The germline gives CDR1 LGHNT, CDR2 FRNRAP. The V and J ends lost 5 bases and 3 bases respectively, with 17 bases between them. Here the CDR3 reads CASGLGLLALNQPQHF. DNA of the CDR3: TGTGCTAGTGGTCTGGGTTTGTTGGCCCTCAATCAGCCCCAGCATTTT. Complete variable domain (other parts from reference TRBV12-5 and TRBJ1-5): DARVTQTPRHKVTEMGQEVTMRCQPILGHNTVFWYRQTMMQGLELLAYFRNRAPLDDSGMPKDRFSAEMPDATLATLKIQPSEPRDSAVYFCASGLGLLALNQPQHFGDGTRLSIL.

The table lists this clone with a count of one. The rearrangement joins TRBV4-1 to TRBJ2-1; tentative D call: TRBD2 (5 bases). Germline loops: CDR1 MGHRA, CDR2 YSYEKL. The CDR3 is made up of 17 amino acids. The germline V and J ends were trimmed by 1 base and 8 bases, with 21 bases remaining between them. The CDR3: CASSQVRAGGPRHEQFF. The CDR3 DNA is TGCGCCAGCAGCCAAGTACGTGCGGGCGGCCCGCGCCATGAGCAGTTCTTC.

The chain employs TRBV5-5 and TRBJ2-1; 10 bases map to TRBD2. The V gene end was trimmed by 3 bases and the J gene end by 3 bases; junction bases not matched to a gene: 3. The CDR3 is made up of 15 amino acids. The germline gives CDR1 SGHKS, CDR2 YYEKEE (reference sequence). Written as DNA, the CDR3 is TGTGCCAGCAGCTCTAGCGGGGGCGACTACAATGAGCAGTTCTTC. Amino acid sequence: CASSSSGGDYNEQFF.